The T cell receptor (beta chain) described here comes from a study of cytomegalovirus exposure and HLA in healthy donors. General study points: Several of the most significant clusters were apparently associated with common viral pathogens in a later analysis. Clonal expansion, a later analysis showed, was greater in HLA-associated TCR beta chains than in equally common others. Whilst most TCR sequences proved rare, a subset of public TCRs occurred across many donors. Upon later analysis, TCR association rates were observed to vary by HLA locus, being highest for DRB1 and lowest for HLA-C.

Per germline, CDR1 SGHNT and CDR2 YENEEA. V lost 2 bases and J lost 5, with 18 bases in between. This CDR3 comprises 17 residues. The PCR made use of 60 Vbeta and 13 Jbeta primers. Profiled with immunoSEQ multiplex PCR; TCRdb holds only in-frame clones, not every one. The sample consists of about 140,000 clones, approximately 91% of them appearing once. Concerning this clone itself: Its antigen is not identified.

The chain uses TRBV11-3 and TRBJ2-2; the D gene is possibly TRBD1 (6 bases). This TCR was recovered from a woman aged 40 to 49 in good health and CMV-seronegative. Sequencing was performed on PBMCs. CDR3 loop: CASSLPKGGRGTGELFF. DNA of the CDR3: TGTGCCAGCAGCTTACCGAAAGGGGGAAGAGGTACCGGGGAGCTGTTTTTT.